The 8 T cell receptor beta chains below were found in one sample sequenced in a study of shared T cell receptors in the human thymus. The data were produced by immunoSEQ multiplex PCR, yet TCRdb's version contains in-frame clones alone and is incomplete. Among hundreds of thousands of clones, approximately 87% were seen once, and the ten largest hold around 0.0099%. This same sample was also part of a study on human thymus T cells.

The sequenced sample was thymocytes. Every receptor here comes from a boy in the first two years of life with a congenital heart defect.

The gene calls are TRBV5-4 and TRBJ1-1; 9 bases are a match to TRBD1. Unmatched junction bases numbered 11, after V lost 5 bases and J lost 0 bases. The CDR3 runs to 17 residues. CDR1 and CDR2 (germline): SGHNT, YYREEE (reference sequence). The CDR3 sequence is CASSPRDRAAMNTEAFF. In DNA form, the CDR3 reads TGTGCCAGCAGTCCCCGGGACAGGGCTGCAATGAACACTGAAGCTTTCTTT.

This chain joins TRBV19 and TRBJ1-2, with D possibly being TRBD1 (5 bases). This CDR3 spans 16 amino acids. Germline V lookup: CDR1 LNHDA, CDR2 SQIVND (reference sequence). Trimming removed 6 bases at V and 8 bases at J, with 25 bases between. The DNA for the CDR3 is TGTGCCAGTAGCGCACCCTCCGTTGGGGGAGGGAAGGGCTACACCTTC. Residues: CASSAPSVGGGKGYTF.

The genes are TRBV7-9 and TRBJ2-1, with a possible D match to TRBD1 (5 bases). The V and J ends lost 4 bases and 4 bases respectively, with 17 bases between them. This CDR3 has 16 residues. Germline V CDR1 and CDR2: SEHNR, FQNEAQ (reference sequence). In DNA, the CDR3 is TGTGCCAGCAGCTACCCGGCGGCCCAGGGATACAATGAGCAGTTCTTC. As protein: CASSYPAAQGYNEQFF.

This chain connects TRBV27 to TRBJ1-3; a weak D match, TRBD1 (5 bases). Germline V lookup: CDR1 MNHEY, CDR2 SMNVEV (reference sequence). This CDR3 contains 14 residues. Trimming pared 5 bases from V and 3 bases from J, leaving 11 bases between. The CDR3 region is CASSLREGGNTIYF. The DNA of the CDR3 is TGTGCCAGCAGTCTCAGGGAGGGTGGAAACACCATATATTTT.

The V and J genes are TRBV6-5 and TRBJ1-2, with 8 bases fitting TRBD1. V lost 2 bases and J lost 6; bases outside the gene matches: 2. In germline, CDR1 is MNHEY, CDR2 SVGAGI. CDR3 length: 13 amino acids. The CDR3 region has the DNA TGTGCCAGCAGTTACCGGACAGGGAATGGCTACACCTTC. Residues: CASSYRTGNGYTF.

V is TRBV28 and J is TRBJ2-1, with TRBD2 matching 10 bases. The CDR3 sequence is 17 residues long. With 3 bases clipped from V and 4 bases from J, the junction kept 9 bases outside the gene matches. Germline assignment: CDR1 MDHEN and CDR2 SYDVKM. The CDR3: CASSLPSGGRMYNEQFF. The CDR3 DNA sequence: TGTGCCAGCAGTTTGCCTAGCGGGGGTCGAATGTACAATGAGCAGTTCTTC.

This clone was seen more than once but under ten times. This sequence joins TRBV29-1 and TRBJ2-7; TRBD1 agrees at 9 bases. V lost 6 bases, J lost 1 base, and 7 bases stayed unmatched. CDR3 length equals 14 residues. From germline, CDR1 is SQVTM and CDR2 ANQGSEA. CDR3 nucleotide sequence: TGCAGCGTGGGGGCGGGACAGGGTTCCTACGAGCAGTACTTC. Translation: CSVGAGQGSYEQYF.

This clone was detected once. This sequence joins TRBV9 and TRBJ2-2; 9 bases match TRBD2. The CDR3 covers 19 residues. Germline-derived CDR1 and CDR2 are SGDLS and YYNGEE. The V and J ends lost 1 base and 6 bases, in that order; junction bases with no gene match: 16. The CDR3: CASSVSRRSSGTNPGELFF. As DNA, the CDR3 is TGTGCCAGCAGCGTAAGTAGGAGGTCTAGCGGGACTAACCCCGGGGAGCTGTTTTTT.